This is a list of T cell receptor beta chains from one sample in a study of CD8 T cells in ankylosing spondylitis. Via MiXCR, TCRdb re-called the 5' RACE reads, giving one row per CDR3 protein. The sample lists just under 550,000 distinct CDR3 sequences; about 13% were seen once. Sequencing input: blood, either unsorted or a sorted T cell fraction (not recorded which). Every receptor here comes from a male donor with ankylosing spondylitis. Both conserved end residues are part of each CDR3. A D gene is named only where the DNA matches it firmly. A clone size is listed for some rows: how often the clone was seen (once, few, many), or a class if it is expanded.

d_call j_call clone_size v_call cdr3_nt cdr3_aa
TRBD2 TRBJ2-1 NA TRBV20-1 TGCAGTGCTAGAGGGACTAGCGGGAGGGGCGATGAGCAGTTCTTC CSARGTSGRGDEQFF
NA TRBJ2-7 few TRBV20-1 TGCAGTGCTACCCCCCCCCGGGACACAATATGGGAGCAGTACTTC CSATPPRDTIWEQYF
NA TRBJ2-2 few TRBV20-1 TGCAGTGCTAGAGGTCTAGCGAGCACCGGGGAGCTGTTTTTT CSARGLASTGELFF
TRBD2 TRBJ2-1 few TRBV2 TGTGCCAGCCAAGATTCAGCGGGAGTGCCGTATGAGCAGTTCTTC CASQDSAGVPYEQFF
NA TRBJ2-5 NA TRBV28 TGTGCCAGCAGTCCAACGGGGTTGGTGAAGACCCAGTACTTC CASSPTGLVKTQYF
TRBD2 TRBJ2-7 NA TRBV5-1 TGCGCCAGCAGCCATCCTTGGCGGGAGAAGTCTTACGAGCAGTACTTC CASSHPWREKSYEQYF
TRBD2 TRBJ2-7 few TRBV12-3/TRBV12-4 TGTGCCAGCGGCCTGACTAGCGGCGGCCTCTACGAGCAGTACTTC CASGLTSGGLYEQYF
NA TRBJ1-3 once TRBV12-3/TRBV12-4 TGTGCCAGCAGAATACTTGCATCCGGAAACACCATATATTTT CASRILASGNTIYF
TRBD2 TRBJ2-3 few TRBV20-1 TGCAGTGCTAGCGGGGCGGGGCTAGCGGGAGCAGACACAGATACGCAGTATTTT CSASGAGLAGADTDTQYF
TRBD1 TRBJ1-3 NA TRBV5-1 TGCGCCAGCAGCTCCACAGGGGCCCACTCTGGAAACACCATATATTTT CASSSTGAHSGNTIYF
NA TRBJ2-5 few TRBV3-1 TGTGCCAGCAGCCAAGATTTGTGGCAGGGGAGGCAGACCCAGTACTTC CASSQDLWQGRQTQYF
TRBD1 TRBJ1-1 few TRBV6-1 TGTGCCAGCAGCCTAGTTGGACAGGGGCTGAACACTGAAGCTTTCTTT CASSLVGQGLNTEAFF
NA TRBJ1-1 few TRBV6-6 TGTGCCAGCAGTTCCTTTTTGAACACTGAAGCTTTCTTT CASSSFLNTEAFF
TRBD2 TRBJ2-1 NA TRBV20-1 TGCAGTTCATCCCCTCCGGGACTAGCGTCCAATGAGCAGTTCTTC CSSSPPGLASNEQFF
NA TRBJ1-2 few TRBV7-9 TGTGCCAGCAGCCCTGCGGGAGGGGCGGGAGGCTACACCTTC CASSPAGGAGGYTF
NA TRBJ2-3 many TRBV11-2 TGTGCCAGCAGCTTAGCCAGGGGACGATACACAGATACGCAGTATTTT CASSLARGRYTDTQYF
NA TRBJ2-1 many TRBV12-3/TRBV12-4 TGTGCCAGCAGTTTCGGGGGTAATACCTACAATGAGCAGTTCTTC CASSFGGNTYNEQFF
NA TRBJ2-5 few TRBV5-1 TGCGCCAGCAGCTTGGGCTCTGCCAGGCAAGAGACCCAGTACTTC CASSLGSARQETQYF
NA TRBJ2-2 NA TRBV5-8 TGTGCCAGCGGGGTGCTGAACACCGGGGAGCTGTTTTTT CASGVLNTGELFF
TRBD2 TRBJ2-3 few TRBV27 TGTGCCAGCAGTTTAAGCGGGAGCCCCGATACGCAGTATTTT CASSLSGSPDTQYF
NA TRBJ2-2 NA TRBV4-1 TGCGCCAGCAGCCGGCAGGGGGGGGCCAACACCGGGGAGCTGTTTTTT CASSRQGGANTGELFF
TRBD1 TRBJ1-1 many TRBV12-3/TRBV12-4 TGTGCCAGCAGTCTCGGACAGGGGAGGAACACTGAAGCTTTCTTT CASSLGQGRNTEAFF
NA TRBJ1-1 few TRBV19 TGTGCCAGTAGTATGGGCAGGGACACTGAAGCTTTCTTT CASSMGRDTEAFF
NA TRBJ2-1 NA TRBV12-3/TRBV12-4 TGTGCCAGCGACAGAGCCTACAATGAGCAGTTCTTC CASDRAYNEQFF
NA TRBJ2-1 few TRBV24-1 TGTGCCACCAGTGATCCTTCTAGCTCCCAACCGGCCAATGAGCAGTTCTTC CATSDPSSSQPANEQFF
NA TRBJ2-1 many TRBV7-2 TGTGCCAGCAGCTTTCAAGTAAATGAGCAGTTCTTC CASSFQVNEQFF
NA TRBJ1-2 NA TRBV12-3/TRBV12-4 TGTGCCAGCACCAACGGGGTAGCAAACTATGGCTACACCTTC CASTNGVANYGYTF
NA TRBJ1-1 NA TRBV3-1 TGTGCCAGCAGCCAAGACGGGGTTTCGGCTGAAGCTTTCTTT CASSQDGVSAEAFF
TRBD1 TRBJ2-7 NA TRBV5-1 TGCGCCAGCAGCTACCACGGGACAGGGACCTACGAGCAGTACTTC CASSYHGTGTYEQYF
NA TRBJ2-3 NA TRBV18 TGTGCCAGCTCACCACCGAGTCAGGATACGCAGTATTTT CASSPPSQDTQYF
NA TRBJ2-1 many TRBV4-2 TGTGCCAGCAGCCGGGGGAGCTCCGAGGGGGGTGAGCAGTTCTTC CASSRGSSEGGEQFF
TRBD2 TRBJ2-3 many TRBV7-2 TGTGCCAGCAGCGAACGACCAGCGGGGGGAGGCACAGATACGCAGTATTTT CASSERPAGGGTDTQYF
NA TRBJ1-1 few TRBV10-3 TGTGCCATCAGGGTGAACACTGAAGCTTTCTTT CAIRVNTEAFF
TRBD2 TRBJ2-3 many TRBV12-3/TRBV12-4 TGTGCCAGCAGACTAGCGGGGGACACAGATACGCAGTATTTT CASRLAGDTDTQYF
TRBD1 TRBJ2-1 few TRBV20-1 TGCAGTGCACAAATCCGGGACAGGGGCTACAATGAGCAGTTCTTC CSAQIRDRGYNEQFF
NA TRBJ2-3 few TRBV7-2 TGTGCCAGCAGCCCTCTGATTTTGTTAGCGGCAGATACGCAGTATTTT CASSPLILLAADTQYF
TRBD2 TRBJ2-1 NA TRBV19 TGTGCCAGTAGTACGGGGGGGGACCGAAGCAGCTACAATGAGCAGTTCTTC CASSTGGDRSSYNEQFF